Listed below are T cell receptor beta chains from one sample, sequenced in a study of Ad26.COV2.S vaccination and SARS-CoV-2 variants. TCRdb keeps only in-frame clones here, not all; method: immunoSEQ multiplex PCR. Of approximately 300,000 clones in the sample, roughly 80% were seen once. The material sequenced was peripheral blood, taken in a trial of Ad26.COV2.S vaccine versus placebo. These receptor sequences come from a person aged 18 to 59 who received the Ad26.COV2.S COVID-19 vaccine or a placebo. The CDR3 runs from the conserved cysteine through the conserved F or W. D genes are given only for firm matches. Clone size is not always given. Where it is, it says once, few, many or a class for expanded clones.

. TRBJ1-3 TRBV9 . TGTGCCAGCAGCGTAGGGGATGGAAACACCATATATTTT CASSVGDGNTIYF
. TRBJ1-2 TRBV29-1 . TGCAGCGTTGAACCTAGTAGCTATGGCTACACCTTC CSVEPSSYGYTF
. TRBJ1-4 TRBV7-8 . TGTGCCAGCAGCACCCCCGGGGCAACTAATGAAAAACTGTTTTTT CASSTPGATNEKLFF
. TRBJ1-1 TRBV9 . TGTGCCAGCAGCGTAGCGACAGGAGGGAGCACTGAAGCTTTCTTT CASSVATGGSTEAFF
. TRBJ1-5 TRBV12-2 . TGTGCAAGTCGCTTAGAGGAAGGGTCGGAGGGCAATCAGCCCCAGCATTTT CASRLEEGSEGNQPQHF
. TRBJ2-1 TRBV20-1 TRBD2 TGCAGTGCTAGTGTCCTAGCGGGGATCTACAATGAGCAGTTCTTC CSASVLAGIYNEQFF
. TRBJ2-7 TRBV28 TRBD1 TGTGCCAGCACCCATCGGACAGGCGAGCAGTACTTC CASTHRTGEQYF
. TRBJ1-6 TRBV7-9 . TGTGCCAGCAGCGTTGACAGTTCACCCCTCCACTTT CASSVDSSPLHF
. TRBJ1-2 TRBV19 . TGTGCCAGTAGCGAAACAGGGCCCTTGGGCTACACCTTC CASSETGPLGYTF
. TRBJ1-2 TRBV7-2 TRBD1 TGTGCCAGCAGCGACCGCAGGGGGGGACGGGGTGGCTACACCTTC CASSDRRGGRGGYTF
. TRBJ2-3 TRBV5-6 . TGTGCCAGCAGCTTGGAGCTAGCGAGCGTCGGTACGCAGTATTTT CASSLELASVGTQYF
. TRBJ2-6 TRBV27 . TGTGCCAGCAGTTACGGTTATGGGGCCAACGTCCTGACTTTC CASSYGYGANVLTF
. TRBJ1-2 TRBV28 TRBD1 TGTGCCAGCAGTTTAAGAGGGGGCGGGATCTATGGCTACACCTTC CASSLRGGGIYGYTF
. TRBJ2-2 TRBV5-1 . TGCGCCAGCAGCTTGGCCAACAGGGTGGACACCGGGGAGCTGTTTTTT CASSLANRVDTGELFF
. TRBJ2-7 TRBV28 TRBD1 TGTGCCAGCAGTTCCACGGGACAGGGAAACTCCAATATCTACGAGCAGTACTTC CASSSTGQGNSNIYEQYF
once TRBJ2-3 TRBV5-1 . TGCGCCAGCAGCTTGGTGAGGGGAAGGAAAACAGATACGCAGTATTTT CASSLVRGRKTDTQYF
. TRBJ2-2 TRBV3-1/TRBV3-2 . TGTGCCAGCAGACAAAACACCGGGGAGCTGTTTTTT CASRQNTGELFF
. TRBJ1-2 TRBV6-6 TRBD1 TGTGCCAGCAGGGGAGGGGGCGAGGATGGCTACACCTTC CASRGGGEDGYTF
. TRBJ1-1 TRBV19 . TGTGCCAGTGTTCTGCAGGTGAACACTGAAGCTTTCTTT CASVLQVNTEAFF
. TRBJ1-2 TRBV5-6 . TGTGCCAGCAGCTCGGGGTCGTTAGGCTACACCTTC CASSSGSLGYTF
. TRBJ2-3 TRBV4-1 . TGCGCCAGCAGCCAACCCACAGGTTGGGGGGCGAGCACAGATACGCAGTATTTT CASSQPTGWGASTDTQYF
. TRBJ1-1 TRBV6-5 . TGTGCCAGTGGGATGAACACTGAAGCTTTCTTT CASGMNTEAFF
. TRBJ1-2 TRBV27 . TGTGCCAGCAGCCAAAGTCAGGGACTTTTTAACTATGGCTACACCTTC CASSQSQGLFNYGYTF
. TRBJ1-5 TRBV5-6 TRBD1 TGTGCCAGCAGTCCTTACAGGGGCAGTCAGCCCCAGCATTTT CASSPYRGSQPQHF
few TRBJ2-7 TRBV18 . TGTGCCAGCTCACCAACGCCCCGCTCCTACGAGCAGTACTTC CASSPTPRSYEQYF
. TRBJ1-3 TRBV28 . TGTGCCAGCGAGGAGCGGAACACCATATATTTT CASEERNTIYF
. TRBJ2-7 TRBV11-3 TRBD2 TGTGCCAGCAGCTTAGTTCTAGCGGGGGGGCCCTACGAGCAGTACTTC CASSLVLAGGPYEQYF
once TRBJ2-7 TRBV11-3 TRBD1 TGTGCCAGCAGCACACGACAGGGGGACTCCTACGAGCAGTACTTC CASSTRQGDSYEQYF
. TRBJ2-2 TRBV5-1 . TGCGCCAGCAGCTTGGAATCACCGAACACCGGGGAGCTGTTTTTT CASSLESPNTGELFF
. TRBJ2-2 TRBV6-5 TRBD1 TGTGCCAGCAGCCTGGACAGGGTCACCGGGGAGCTGTTTTTT CASSLDRVTGELFF
. TRBJ1-1 TRBV5-1 . TGCGCCAGCAGCTCCGCCCTCCCGGGGGGGAACACTGAAGCTTTCTTT CASSSALPGGNTEAFF
. TRBJ1-3 TRBV12-3/TRBV12-4 . TGTGCCAGCAGTTTCCCCCAAAACACCATATATTTT CASSFPQNTIYF
. TRBJ2-3 TRBV7-3 TRBD2 TGTGCCAGCAGCCCCCTCCTCCCCGGGGGGGATACGCAGTATTTT CASSPLLPGGDTQYF
. TRBJ2-5 TRBV28 . TGTGCCAGCAGTTCGCGGGCTGGAGAGACCCAGTACTTC CASSSRAGETQYF
few TRBJ1-5 TRBV20-1 . TGCAGTGCTAGTCCAGGGGCCGGGCAGCCCCAGCATTTT CSASPGAGQPQHF
once TRBJ1-4 TRBV7-9 TRBD1 TGTGCCAGCAGTTATGACAGGGTTAGTGAAAAACTGTTTTTT CASSYDRVSEKLFF
once TRBJ1-1 TRBV6-5 . TGTGCCAGCTCTTACACACGGAACACTGAAGCTTTCTTT CASSYTRNTEAFF
. TRBJ1-4 TRBV19 . TGTGCCAGTAGTATATCGGCCCAGGAAAAACTGTTTTTT CASSISAQEKLFF
. TRBJ1-6 TRBV7-9 . TGTGCCAGCAGCTTTAATCCGGGGGGATCACCCCTCCACTTT CASSFNPGGSPLHF
. TRBJ1-6 TRBV5-1 TRBD1 TGCGCCAGCAGCTTGGTTCAGGGGGCAGATGATTCACCCCTCCACTTT CASSLVQGADDSPLHF
. TRBJ2-1 TRBV5-4 . TGTGCCAGCAGTCGGGACCCCTTCGGTGAGCAGTTCTTC CASSRDPFGEQFF
. TRBJ1-2 TRBV6-5 . TGTGCCAGCAGTTACCCCGGACAGTCTGATGGCTACACCTTC CASSYPGQSDGYTF
. TRBJ2-5 TRBV5-1 TRBD2 TGCGCCAGCAGCTTGTGGGCCACGGGCGGGGGGATGGAGACCCAGTACTTC CASSLWATGGGMETQYF
. TRBJ2-1 TRBV25-1 TRBD1 TGTGCCAGCAGTGCTCGACAGGGGGTGTTATACAATGAGCAGTTCTTC CASSARQGVLYNEQFF
. TRBJ2-5 TRBV6-5 TRBD2 TGTGCCAGCAGGTCGACTAGCGGGAGGAAGACCCAGTACTTC CASRSTSGRKTQYF
. TRBJ2-7 TRBV5-4 . TGTGCCAGCAGCACAAGTCCACCTGGTAGGGACGAGCAGTACTTC CASSTSPPGRDEQYF
. TRBJ2-1 TRBV7-3 TRBD1 TGTGCCAGCAGCTTAAGCGGTCCAGGGGGCACTTCTACTGAGCAGTTCTTC CASSLSGPGGTSTEQFF
. TRBJ1-2 TRBV12-3/TRBV12-4 . TGTGCCAGCAGTTTCCCCCGGCGCTATGGCTACACCTTC CASSFPRRYGYTF
. TRBJ2-2 TRBV6-5 TRBD1 TGTGCCAGCAGCACCGGGACAGACAACACCGGGGAGCTGTTTTTT CASSTGTDNTGELFF
few TRBJ2-5 TRBV19 . TGTGCCAGTATGAGGGAGACCCAGTACTTC CASMRETQYF
. TRBJ1-2 TRBV5-6 . TGTGCCAGCAGCGGCTCGAGCTCCGGCTATGGCTACACCTTC CASSGSSSGYGYTF
. TRBJ2-7 TRBV11-3 TRBD2 TGTGCCAGCAGCCGGGGGGTATTCTACGAGCAGTACTTC CASSRGVFYEQYF
. TRBJ2-3 TRBV7-2 . TGTGCCAGCAGCTTAGTCTTCACAGATACGCAGTATTTT CASSLVFTDTQYF
. TRBJ2-3 TRBV19 . TGTGCCAGTAGTATAGGACAGAGACGCTCAGGATCCGATACGCAGTATTTT CASSIGQRRSGSDTQYF
. TRBJ1-2 TRBV28 . TGTGCCAGCAGTACCCCCCGTCAGGGGTTGAATGGCTACACCTTC CASSTPRQGLNGYTF
. TRBJ1-6 TRBV5-1 . TGCGCCAGCAGCTGGACAGACGCAGTATGGTCACCCCTCCACTTT CASSWTDAVWSPLHF
. TRBJ1-2 TRBV28 . TGTGCCAGCAGTTTATTCATACCGCGGGCAGCTAACTATGGCTACACCTTC CASSLFIPRAANYGYTF
. TRBJ1-5 TRBV7-2 TRBD1 TGTGCCAGCAGCCTGGGACAGGGGGGAGGTCAGCCCCAGCATTTT CASSLGQGGGQPQHF
. TRBJ2-7 TRBV7-9 TRBD1 TGTGCCAGCAGCCAAAAAGACAGACAGGGGGCAAAAGGCGAGCAGTACTTC CASSQKDRQGAKGEQYF
. TRBJ1-1 TRBV5-6 . TGTGCCAGCAGCTTGGACTTGGGTCCTGAAGCTTTCTTT CASSLDLGPEAFF